The 26 T cell receptor beta chains in this list originate from one sample, sequenced in a study of blood T cell repertoires in COVID-19. Clones were sequenced by immunoSEQ multiplex PCR, and TCRdb holds only the in-frame ones, with some missing. The sample has approximately 97,000 clones, 85% seen once. Material: peripheral blood. The receptors come from a man aged 80 or over with acute or convalescent COVID-19.

This chain links TRBV5-1 with TRBJ2-1; 7 nucleotides line up with TRBD1. The CDR3 covers 15 residues. Germline V gene data show CDR1 as SGHRS and CDR2 as YFSETQ. With 5 bases clipped from V and 0 bases from J, the junction kept 5 bases outside the gene matches. CDR3 in DNA: TGCGCCAGCAGACCGGACAGGAGCTCCTACAATGAGCAGTTCTTC. Translating it yields CASRPDRSSYNEQFF.

This clone was detected only a few times. The DNA for the CDR3 is TGTGCCAGCAGCCCAGGACTAGTCTGGGAGACCCAGTACTTC. Translated: CASSPGLVWETQYF. The chain links TRBV9 to TRBJ2-5, with 7 positions matching TRBD2. Germline V lookup: CDR1 SGDLS, CDR2 YYNGEE. V lost 4 bases to trimming and J lost 5 bases; unmatched junction nucleotides: 8. This CDR3 region has 14 residues.

This clone was counted a few times. V usage is TRBV7-8 and J usage is TRBJ2-7; the D is unclear. Germline loops: CDR1 SGHVS, CDR2 FQNEAQ. V was shortened by 5 bases and J by 4 bases, with 6 bases between the two germline ends. The CDR3 runs 11 residues. CDR3 protein: CASSPQYEQYF. CDR3 sequence (DNA): TGTGCCAGCAGCCCCCAATACGAGCAGTACTTC.

V is TRBV5-1 and J is TRBJ2-7; 8 nucleotides agree with TRBD2. There are 13 residues in the CDR3. CDR1 SGHRS and CDR2 YFSETQ come from the germline V gene. Trimming cost V 3 bases and J 6 bases; bases outside gene matches: 5. The CDR3 reads CASSWTSTGEQYF. As DNA, the CDR3 is TGCGCCAGCAGCTGGACTAGCACGGGCGAGCAGTACTTC.

This chain links TRBV5-1 with TRBJ2-7, with TRBD1 matching over 11 bases. The V gene end was trimmed by 3 bases and the J gene end by 6 bases; junction bases not matched to a gene: 8. Per the germline V gene, CDR1 is SGHRS and CDR2 is YFSETQ. The CDR3 is 15 residues long. The CDR3 loop is CASSWEGQGVSEQYF. CDR3 nucleotide sequence: TGCGCCAGCAGCTGGGAGGGACAGGGGGTTTCCGAGCAGTACTTC.

V usage is TRBV30 and J usage is TRBJ1-5; D perhaps matches TRBD1 (6 bases). V was shortened by 2 bases and J by 3 bases, with 11 bases between the two germline ends. The germline V gene has CDR1 GTSNPN and CDR2 SVGIG (reference sequence). The CDR3 has 14 amino acids. The CDR3 coding sequence is TGTGCCTGGAGTTCAGGACAGTACAATCAGCCCCAGCATTTT. Amino acid sequence: CAWSSGQYNQPQHF.

The CDR3 region has the DNA TGTGCCAGCTCACCCCTAGCGGGAGGGGACAATGAGCAGTTCTTC. Its protein is CASSPLAGGDNEQFF. The chain has TRBV18 and TRBJ2-1; 12 bases line up with TRBD2. CDR3 length equals 15 residues. Trimming removed 3 bases from V and 5 bases from J; junction bases left unmatched: 2. Germline values: CDR1 KGHSH, CDR2 LQKENI.

The genes are TRBV7-3 and TRBJ2-1; D is unclear. The germline CDR1 and CDR2 sequences are SGHTA and FQGTGA. The CDR3 is made up of 12 amino acids. Trimming cost V 4 bases and J 9 bases, with 10 bases left between them. CDR3: CASSSNGGEQFF. The CDR3 coding sequence is TGTGCCAGCAGCTCTAACGGCGGTGAGCAGTTCTTC.

The chain's CDR3 is CASSLSQASIHTF. CDR3 DNA: TGTGCCAGCAGCTTAAGCCAGGCCTCCATTCACACCTTC. The chain combines TRBV7-3 with TRBJ1-2; no firm D call. The CDR3 has 13 amino acids. V was trimmed by 1 base and J by 12 bases, leaving 15 bases between them. Germline CDR1 SGHTA, CDR2 FQGTGA. Complete variable domain (other parts from reference TRBV7-3 and TRBJ1-2): GAGVSQTPSNKVTEKGKYVELRCDPISGHTALYWYRQSLGQGPEFLIYFQGTGAADDSGLPNDRFFAVRPEGSVSTLKIQRTERGDSAVYLCASSLSQASIHTFGSGTRLTVV.

This chain links TRBV28 with TRBJ1-1; no clear D. Trimming shortened V by 7 bases and J by 5 bases, and 14 bases separated the two germline ends. This CDR3 region has 13 residues. Looked up from germline, CDR1 is MDHEN and CDR2 is SYDVKM. The CDR3 is CASILRANTEAFF. CDR3 in DNA: TGTGCCAGCATCCTGAGGGCAAATACTGAAGCTTTCTTT.

The CDR3 sequence: CASSSDRGSGNTIYF. The CDR3 bases are TGTGCCAGCTCGTCAGACAGGGGCTCTGGAAACACCATATATTTT. V gene TRBV18 combines with J gene TRBJ1-3; 8 bases match TRBD1. V lost 6 bases and J lost 0; bases outside the gene matches: 4. Germline V lookup: CDR1 KGHSH, CDR2 LQKENI. This CDR3 is built from 15 residues. Full variable domain (missing parts from reference TRBV18 and TRBJ1-3): NAGVMQNPRHLVRRRGQEARLRCSPMKGHSHVYWYRQLPEEGLKFMVYLQKENIIDESGMPKERFSAEFPKEGPSILRIQQVVRGDSAAYFCASSSDRGSGNTIYFGEGSWLTVV.

The chain recombines TRBV4-2 with TRBJ1-1; TRBD1 matches 9 bases. The CDR3 has 15 residues. The J segment lost 5 bases and the V segment lost 3 bases, leaving 7 bases of the junction unmatched. From germline, CDR1 is LGHNA and CDR2 YNFKEQ. The CDR3 region is CASSQMATGGTEAFF. In nucleotides, the CDR3 is TGTGCCAGCAGCCAGATGGCGACAGGGGGGACTGAAGCTTTCTTT.

V is TRBV19 and J is TRBJ1-4; 8 nucleotides align to TRBD1. Germline CDR1 LNHDA, CDR2 SQIVND (reference sequence). The CDR3 has 15 amino acids. Trimming cost V 7 bases and J 2 bases; bases outside gene matches: 6. Here the CDR3 reads CASTDRGETNEKLFF. As DNA, the CDR3 is TGTGCCAGTACTGACAGGGGTGAGACTAATGAAAAACTGTTTTTT.

J is TRBJ2-2 and V is TRBV6-4; possible D gene TRBD2, 5 bases. Trimming took 3 bases from V and 4 from J, leaving 12 bases between them. The CDR3 sequence is 15 residues long. CDR1 MRHNA and CDR2 SNTAGT come from the germline V gene. DNA for the CDR3: TGTGCCAGCAGTGAGAATGAGGCGGGCACCGGGGAGCTGTTTTTT. It encodes CASSENEAGTGELFF.

J is TRBJ2-4 and V is TRBV5-4; 7 bases agree with TRBD2. J was trimmed by 5 bases and V by 4 bases; bases with no gene match: 3. The CDR3 sequence is 13 residues long. The germline V gene encodes CDR1 SGHNT and CDR2 YYREEE (reference sequence). This CDR3 is CASSRGVENIQYF. In DNA, the CDR3 is TGTGCCAGCAGCCGGGGGGTGGAAAACATTCAGTACTTC.

V is TRBV7-9 and J is TRBJ1-2, with D unresolved. Germline assignment: CDR1 SEHNR and CDR2 FQNEAQ (reference sequence). V lost 0 bases and J 8 bases, leaving 10 bases between the germline ends. This CDR3 is 13 amino acids long. The CDR3 sequence: CASSLAREWGYTF. The CDR3 DNA reads TGTGCCAGCAGCTTAGCGCGGGAGTGGGGCTACACCTTC.

This clone was counted only a few times. This chain joins TRBV28 and TRBJ2-7; D is possibly TRBD1 (6 bases). The V end lost 2 bases, the J end lost 10 bases, and 18 bases lay between the germline ends. This CDR3 region has 14 residues. Germline CDR1 is MDHEN and CDR2 is SYDVKM. The CDR3 loop is CASSLEGTSSQQYF. The CDR3 DNA reads TGTGCCAGCAGTTTAGAAGGGACAAGCAGTCAACAGTACTTC.

The V gene is TRBV7-9, the J gene TRBJ1-5, with a possible D match to TRBD1 (5 bases). CDR3 length equals 14 residues. In germline, CDR1 is SEHNR, CDR2 FQNEAQ (reference sequence). V lost 4 bases, J lost 7 bases, and 14 bases lay in between. This chain's CDR3 is CASSYESTGQPQHF. CDR3 DNA sequence: TGTGCCAGCAGCTACGAATCAACAGGACAGCCCCAGCATTTT.

The chain carries TRBV3-1 (or the pseudogene TRBV3-2) and TRBJ2-2; D unresolved. Germline loops: CDR1 LGHDT, CDR2 YNNKEL (reference sequence). Trimming left V 6 bases short and J 1 base short, with 6 bases between. This CDR3 spans 13 amino acids. Here the CDR3 DNA reads TGTGCCAGCAGTCAACTGAACACCGGGGAGCTGTTTTTT. Protein: CASSQLNTGELFF.

The rearrangement joins TRBV5-1 to TRBJ2-7; D call uncertain. CDR1 SGHRS and CDR2 YFSETQ come from the germline V gene. This CDR3 comprises 15 residues. V was trimmed by 4 bases and J by 0 bases, leaving 14 bases between them. The CDR3 DNA follows: TGCGCCAGCAGCCGCCTAGGAATGGACTCCTACGAGCAGTACTTC. Its translation: CASSRLGMDSYEQYF. Full variable domain (rest looked up from reference TRBV5-1 and TRBJ2-7): KAGVTQTPRYLIKTRGQQVTLSCSPISGHRSVSWYQQTPGQGLQFLFEYFSETQRNKGNFPGRFSGRQFSNSRSEMNVSTLELGDSALYLCASSRLGMDSYEQYFGPGTRLTVT.

This sequence joins TRBV4-2 and TRBJ2-5; 9 nucleotides align to TRBD1. Germline loops: CDR1 LGHNA, CDR2 YNFKEQ. V was pared by 0 bases and J by 5 bases, with 7 bases of the junction left unmatched. This CDR3 is 16 amino acids long. The chain's CDR3 is CASSQDRGQGGETQYF. The CDR3 DNA is TGTGCCAGCAGCCAAGATAGGGGACAGGGAGGCGAGACCCAGTACTTC.

The rearrangement links TRBV6-5 to TRBJ2-4, with TRBD1 matching 10 bases. Germline CDR1 is MNHEY and CDR2 is SVGAGI. V was clipped by 6 bases and J by 8 bases; unmatched bases: 7. There are 14 residues in the CDR3. Here the CDR3 reads CASSRGTGEDIQYF. CDR3 bases: TGTGCCAGCAGCCGCGGGACAGGGGAGGACATTCAGTACTTC.

V is TRBV28 and J is TRBJ1-6; D call uncertain. Germline V gene sequence: CDR1 MDHEN, CDR2 SYDVKM. V gave up 2 bases and J gave up 5 bases, with 10 bases separating them. The CDR3 is 15 residues long. CDR3 nucleotides: TGTGCCAGCAGTTTAGTCAGAAAAAATAATTCACCCCTCCACTTT. Translating it yields CASSLVRKNNSPLHF.

The rearrangement joins TRBV11-1 to TRBJ1-4; 7 positions agree with TRBD1. From germline, CDR1 is SGHAT and CDR2 FQDESV (reference sequence). J was trimmed by 8 bases and V by 5 bases; bases with no gene match: 14. The CDR3 is 16 amino acids. The CDR3 sequence: CASSLGTAVGGEKLFF. CDR3 sequence (DNA): TGTGCCAGCAGCCTCGGGACAGCCGTCGGAGGGGAAAAACTGTTTTTT.

This chain connects TRBV6-2 or TRBV6-3 to TRBJ2-7; TRBD2 matches 9 bases. The CDR3 totals 16 residues. CDR1 MNHEY and CDR2 SVGEGT come from the germline V gene. V gave up 0 bases and J gave up 4 bases; unmatched junction bases: 7. The CDR3 region is CASSYSSSGSLYEQYF. The CDR3 region has the DNA TGTGCCAGCAGTTACTCGAGTAGCGGGAGCTTGTACGAGCAGTACTTC.

The V gene is TRBV5-5, the J gene TRBJ2-7; TRBD2 matches at 7 bases. This CDR3 is 16 amino acids long. V dropped 0 bases and J dropped 2; count of bases not matched to a gene: 8. Germline V gives CDR1 SGHKS, CDR2 YYEKEE (reference sequence). CDR3 in amino acids: CASSLEGGGGTYEQYF. CDR3 DNA: TGTGCCAGCAGCTTGGAAGGCGGGGGAGGGACCTACGAGCAGTACTTC.